These 20 T cell receptor beta chains originate from one sample sequenced in a study of T-cell memory formation after mild COVID-19. TCRdb called the 5' RACE reads again in MiXCR, with one record for every CDR3 protein. The sample shows tens of thousands of distinct CDR3 sequences, about 13% of them seen only once. The sequencing input was PBMCs or a T cell subset sorted from them (not recorded which). The source is an adult woman who had mild COVID-19 (a few samples of this study predate the infection). Cell type and time point are not known.

This clonotype came up a few times. The chain carries TRBV5-1 and TRBJ2-1, with 9 bases fitting TRBD1. V was clipped by 5 bases and J by 6 bases; unmatched bases: 9. The CDR3 is 15 residues long. The germline V gene encodes CDR1 SGHRS and CDR2 YFSETQ. The CDR3 DNA follows: TGCGCCAGCAGGTCAGACAGGGGGACTCTCAATGAGCAGTTCTTC. The encoded protein is CASRSDRGTLNEQFF.

V and J are TRBV5-4 and TRBJ2-7; the D gene is possibly TRBD1 (6 bases). The CDR3 length is 15 residues. The V gene lost 1 base and the J gene lost 0 bases, with 11 bases spanning the gap. Germline V CDR1 and CDR2: SGHNT, YYREEE (reference sequence). The CDR3 spells CASSLSRGSSYEQYF. DNA of the CDR3: TGTGCCAGCAGCTTGTCGAGGGGGAGCTCCTACGAGCAGTACTTC. The variable domain in full, completed from reference TRBV5-4 and TRBJ2-7, reads ETGVTQSPTHLIKTRGQQVTLRCSSQSGHNTVSWYQQALGQGPQFIFQYYREEENGRGNFPPRFSGLQFPNYSSELNVNALELDDSALYLCASSLSRGSSYEQYFGPGTRLTVT.

This clonotype occurred a few times. The chain recombines TRBV20-1 with TRBJ2-7, with 8 bases fitting TRBD2. The CDR3 sequence is 15 residues long. Looked up from germline, CDR1 is DFQATT and CDR2 is SNEGSKA (reference sequence). The V and J ends lost 6 bases and 1 base, in that order; junction bases with no gene match: 11. The CDR3 here is CSAKPGLGLSYEQYF. CDR3 nucleotide sequence: TGCAGTGCCAAACCGGGACTAGGGTTATCCTACGAGCAGTACTTC.

This chain joins TRBV5-1 and TRBJ2-3; TRBD2 is a possible D gene (6 bases). V lost 4 bases, J lost 2 bases, and 14 bases lay in between. This CDR3 has 15 amino acids. Per the germline V gene, CDR1 is SGHRS and CDR2 is YFSETQ. CDR3 residues: CASSQLEGPTDTQYF. The CDR3 DNA is TGCGCCAGCAGCCAATTGGAGGGGCCCACAGATACGCAGTATTTT.

J is TRBJ2-7 and V is TRBV7-9, with D perhaps assigned TRBD1 or TRBD2 (5 bases each). CDR3 length: 13 amino acids. V lost 7 bases to trimming and J lost 4 bases, with 14 bases between them. Looked up from germline, CDR1 is SEHNR and CDR2 is FQNEAQ (reference sequence). The CDR3 DNA follows: TGTGCCAGCACCTTGAGGGGAGATTACGAGCAGTACTTC. Translating gives CASTLRGDYEQYF.

The rearrangement links TRBV9 to TRBJ2-1; 7 nucleotides match TRBD1. Trimming took 0 bases from V and 3 from J; bases not matched to a gene: 6. Germline CDR1 and CDR2: SGDLS and YYNGEE. CDR3 size: 16 residues. DNA of the CDR3: TGTGCCAGCAGCGTAGAGGACAGGACGTACTACAATGAGCAGTTCTTC. Protein sequence: CASSVEDRTYYNEQFF.

The chain is built from TRBV7-6 and TRBJ2-4; 12 positions match TRBD1. The CDR3 sequence is 17 residues long. V gave up 3 bases and J gave up 5 bases; unmatched junction bases: 8. Germline-derived CDR1 and CDR2 are SGHVS and FNYEAQ. CDR3 sequence reads: CASSLGTGGPEENIQYF. The CDR3 bases are TGTGCCAGCAGCTTGGGGACAGGGGGCCCCGAGGAAAACATTCAGTACTTC. Filled out from reference TRBV7-6 and TRBJ2-4, the complete variable domain reads GAGVSQSPRYKVTKRGQDVALRCDPISGHVSLYWYRQALGQGPEFLTYFNYEAQQDKSGLPNDRFSAERPEGSISTLTIQRTEQRDSAMYRCASSLGTGGPEENIQYFGAGTRLSVL.

Concerning this clonotype itself: Germline is not matched at one junction end, which may reflect a read error. The chain combines TRBV20-1 with TRBJ2-7, with TRBD1 as a possible D gene (5 bases). The CDR3 has 12 residues. Germline-derived CDR1 and CDR2 are DFQATT and SNEGSKA (reference sequence). The CDR3 bases are TGCAGTGATAGACCCCAGGGAAGCGAGCAGTACTTC. It encodes CSDRPQGSEQYF.

The rearrangement joins TRBV20-1 to TRBJ1-2, with D uncertain. Trimming removed 3 bases from V and 6 bases from J, with 2 bases in between. CDR1 is DFQATT and CDR2 is SNEGSKA in the germline V gene (reference sequence). The CDR3 is 9 residues long. This chain's CDR3 is CSASDGYTF. CDR3 coding DNA: TGCAGTGCTAGTGATGGCTACACCTTC.

This clonotype came up a few times. The chain combines TRBV7-6 with TRBJ2-5, with D maybe TRBD2 (5 bases). Germline CDR1 and CDR2: SGHVS and FNYEAQ. The CDR3 spans 15 residues. Trimming took 5 bases from V and 2 from J, leaving 15 bases between them. CDR3 protein: CASSLPSGNQETQYF. CDR3 coding DNA: TGTGCCAGCAGCCTCCCCTCCGGGAATCAAGAGACCCAGTACTTC.

Worth noting for this clonotype: A read error may account for a junction end that differs from germline. The chain combines TRBV12-3 or TRBV12-4 with TRBJ2-2; D is unclear. This CDR3 is 13 amino acids long. The CDR3 is CASSDPNTWELFF. The CDR3 coding sequence is TGTGCCAGCTCGGACCCGAACACCTGGGAGCTGTTTTTT.

The rearrangement joins TRBV7-9 to TRBJ1-2; 9 bases agree with TRBD1. The germline CDR1 and CDR2 sequences are SEHNR and FQNEAQ (reference sequence). With V trimmed by 1 base and J by 6 bases, 6 bases remained unmatched. The CDR3 loop spans 15 amino acids. CDR3 sequence reads: CASSLEGQGTNGYTF. DNA for the CDR3: TGTGCCAGCAGCTTAGAGGGACAGGGAACGAATGGCTACACCTTC.

This clonotype was counted only a few times. The J gene is TRBJ2-3, the V gene TRBV7-8; D is possibly TRBD1 or TRBD2 (5 bases each). This CDR3 is built from 15 residues. V was cut by 5 bases and J by 14 bases, with 26 bases left in between. From germline, CDR1 is SGHVS and CDR2 FQNEAQ. CDR3 residues: CASSARGGGSPIGYF. DNA for the CDR3: TGTGCCAGCAGCGCAAGAGGTGGGGGAAGCCCAATAGGGTATTTT.

This clonotype was seen only a few times. The CDR3 reads CATRSLGTGTNEQYF. As DNA, the CDR3 is TGTGCCACCAGGTCGTTGGGGACAGGGACAAACGAGCAGTACTTC. The chain employs TRBV15 and TRBJ2-7; 9 bases are shared with TRBD1. The CDR3 is made up of 15 amino acids. CDR1 and CDR2 from the germline V gene are LNHNV and YYDKDF (reference sequence). V shed 6 bases, J shed 5 bases, and the junction held 11 bases outside the gene matches. Full variable domain (remainder filled in from reference TRBV15 and TRBJ2-7): DAMVIQNPRYQVTQFGKPVTLSCSQTLNHNVMYWYQQKSSQAPKLLFHYYDKDFNNEADTPDNFQSRRPNTSFCFLDIRSPGLGDTAMYLCATRSLGTGTNEQYFGPGTRLTVT.

V usage is TRBV6-4 and J usage is TRBJ2-3; possible D gene TRBD2, 5 bases. The germline V gene encodes CDR1 MRHNA and CDR2 SNTAGT. Trimming took 0 bases from V and 1 from J, leaving 14 bases between them. The CDR3 spans 17 residues. CDR3 in DNA: TGTGCCAGCAGTGACTCGTTTGATCTGGAGGGCACAGATACGCAGTATTTT. Amino acids: CASSDSFDLEGTDTQYF.

V usage is TRBV9 and J usage is TRBJ2-2, with 8 bases lining up with TRBD1. The germline V gene encodes CDR1 SGDLS and CDR2 YYNGEE. This CDR3 has 16 residues. J was trimmed by 0 bases and V by 4 bases; bases with no gene match: 5. CDR3 coding DNA: TGTGCCAGCAGCCCCTGGACAGGGACGAACACCGGGGAGCTGTTTTTT. This gives the protein CASSPWTGTNTGELFF.

This clonotype was recorded a few times. This chain joins TRBV10-3 and TRBJ2-7; D not certain. The CDR3 spans 12 residues. Trimming removed 0 bases at V and 6 bases at J, with 6 bases between. The germline V gene encodes CDR1 ENHRY and CDR2 SYGVKD. The CDR3 DNA is TGTGCCATCAGTGAGTCATTTCTCGAGCAGTACTTC. Translation: CAISESFLEQYF.

The table lists this clonotype with a few counts. This chain joins TRBV29-1 and TRBJ1-1; no clear D gene. Between the trimmed V and J ends, which lost 2 bases and 4 bases, there was a span of 14 bases. The germline CDR1 and CDR2 sequences are SQVTM and ANQGSEA. The CDR3 consists of 14 residues. CDR3 amino acids: CSVEWGGIGTEAFF. The CDR3 bases are TGCAGCGTTGAATGGGGAGGGATTGGCACTGAAGCTTTCTTT.

The CDR3 reads CASSSYEQYF. The CDR3 DNA is TGTGCCAGCAGCTCCTACGAGCAGTACTTC. J is TRBJ2-7 and V is TRBV21-1. TRBV21-1 is tagged as a pseudogene. The CDR3 is 10 residues long.

This clonotype was seen a handful of times. The gene calls are TRBV4-3 and TRBJ2-1, with 8 bases matching TRBD2. The CDR3 contains 15 residues. Germline-derived CDR1 and CDR2 are LGHNA and YSLEER. Unmatched junction bases numbered 4, after V lost 4 bases and J lost 2 bases. The CDR3 coding sequence is TGCGCCAGCAGCCTCCGGGAGGGACCCTACAATGAGCAGTTCTTC. Amino acids: CASSLREGPYNEQFF.